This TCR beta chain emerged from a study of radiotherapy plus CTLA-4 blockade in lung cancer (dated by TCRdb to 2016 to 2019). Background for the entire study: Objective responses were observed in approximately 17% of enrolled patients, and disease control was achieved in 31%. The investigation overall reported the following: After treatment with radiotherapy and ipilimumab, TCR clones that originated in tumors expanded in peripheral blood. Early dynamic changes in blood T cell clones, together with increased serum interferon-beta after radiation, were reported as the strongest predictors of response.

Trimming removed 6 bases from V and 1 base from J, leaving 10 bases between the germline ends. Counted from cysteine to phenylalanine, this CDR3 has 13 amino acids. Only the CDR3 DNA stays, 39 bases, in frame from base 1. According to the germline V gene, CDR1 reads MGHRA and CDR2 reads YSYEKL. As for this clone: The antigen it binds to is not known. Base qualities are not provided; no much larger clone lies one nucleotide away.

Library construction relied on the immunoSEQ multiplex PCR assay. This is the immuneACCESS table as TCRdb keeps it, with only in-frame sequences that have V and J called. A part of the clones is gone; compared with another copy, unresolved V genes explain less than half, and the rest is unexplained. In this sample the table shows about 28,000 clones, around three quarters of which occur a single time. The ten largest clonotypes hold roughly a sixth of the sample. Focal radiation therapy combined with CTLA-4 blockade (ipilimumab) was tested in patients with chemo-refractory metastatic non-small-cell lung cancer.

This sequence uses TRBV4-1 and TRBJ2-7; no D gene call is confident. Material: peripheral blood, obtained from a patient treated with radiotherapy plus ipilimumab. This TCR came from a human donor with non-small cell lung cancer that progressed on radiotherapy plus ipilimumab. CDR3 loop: CASSFGPSYEQYF. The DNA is TGCGCCAGCAGTTTCGGCCCTTCCTACGAGCAGTACTTC.